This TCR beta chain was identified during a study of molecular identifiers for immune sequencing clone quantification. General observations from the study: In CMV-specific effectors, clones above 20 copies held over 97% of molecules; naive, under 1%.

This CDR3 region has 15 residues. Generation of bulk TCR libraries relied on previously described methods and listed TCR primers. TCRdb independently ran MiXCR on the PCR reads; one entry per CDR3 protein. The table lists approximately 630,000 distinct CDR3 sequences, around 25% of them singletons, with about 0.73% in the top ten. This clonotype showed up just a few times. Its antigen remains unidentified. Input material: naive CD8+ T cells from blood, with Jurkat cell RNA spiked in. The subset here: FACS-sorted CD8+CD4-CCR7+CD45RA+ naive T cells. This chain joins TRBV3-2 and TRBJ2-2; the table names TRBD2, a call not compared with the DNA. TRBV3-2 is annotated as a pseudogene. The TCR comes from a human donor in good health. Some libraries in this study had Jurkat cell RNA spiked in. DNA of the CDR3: TGTGCCAGCAGCCCCGCTAGCGGGCGTACCGGGGAGCTGTTTTTT. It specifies CASSPASGRTGELFF.